Following are 20 T cell receptor beta chains from one sample sequenced in a study of blood T cells in healthy people across ages. Through a sample-barcoded 5' primer and a J-beta primer mix, a second PCR was run for roughly 7 to 12 cycles. Each CDR3 protein is one row after TCRdb ran MiXCR on the 5' RACE reads. This table holds about 1.4 million distinct CDR3 sequences, roughly 60% found once. Material: blood. Receptors were obtained from a man between 18 and 29 years old in good health.

This clonotype was detected a few times. V gene TRBV6-5 combines with J gene TRBJ1-2; TRBD1 is a possible D gene (5 bases). The length of the CDR3 is 16 residues. The ends were cut back, 0 bases at V and 4 bases at J, with 15 bases in the middle. In germline, CDR1 is MNHEY, CDR2 SVGAGI. CDR3: CASSYSGRAALYGYTF. In nucleotides, the CDR3 is TGTGCCAGCAGTTACTCGGGCAGGGCCGCCCTCTATGGCTACACCTTC.

Concerning this clonotype: Its ends do not fully match the called genes, so a read error is possible. The chain employs TRBV20-1 and TRBJ1-2; D is perhaps TRBD1 (5 bases). Germline V CDR1 and CDR2: DFQATT, SNEGSKA (reference sequence). There are 15 residues in the CDR3. CDR3 coding DNA: TGCAGTGCTAGGAACAGGATTACATCTAACTATGGCCACACCTTC. Protein product: CSARNRITSNYGHTF.

Many counts were recorded for this clonotype. The chain carries TRBV28 and TRBJ1-2; no clear D. Germline V lookup: CDR1 MDHEN, CDR2 SYDVKM. CDR3 length equals 14 residues. Trimming removed 3 bases at V and 6 bases at J, with 14 bases between. CDR3 protein: CASSLPRGHDGYTF. DNA for the CDR3: TGTGCCAGCAGTTTGCCACGAGGGCACGATGGCTACACCTTC.

The chain uses TRBV7-9 and TRBJ1-1; unclear D gene. The CDR3 is 13 residues long. V lost 1 base to trimming and J lost 8 bases, with 11 bases between them. The germline V gene encodes CDR1 SEHNR and CDR2 FQNEAQ (reference sequence). The CDR3 DNA is TGTGCCAGCAGCTTAGGATCGGTAACCGAAGCTTTCTTT. The encoded protein is CASSLGSVTEAFF.

The chain carries TRBV28 and TRBJ2-3; 7 nucleotides align to TRBD2. The J segment lost 2 bases and the V segment lost 1 base, leaving 9 bases of the junction unmatched. Looked up from germline, CDR1 is MDHEN and CDR2 is SYDVKM. The CDR3 has 17 amino acids. DNA for the CDR3: TGTGCCAGCAGTTTATTAAGTGGGGGAGGGCACACAGATACGCAGTATTTT. It translates to CASSLLSGGGHTDTQYF.

This sequence joins TRBV4-1 and TRBJ1-2; TRBD1 aligns across 9 bases. The trim removed 4 bases at V and 4 bases at J, leaving 4 bases unmatched. Germline CDR1 MGHRA, CDR2 YSYEKL. This CDR3 is built from 14 residues. CDR3 sequence reads: CASSRDRDIYGYTF. CDR3 DNA: TGCGCCAGCAGCCGGGACAGGGACATCTATGGCTACACCTTC.

This clonotype was observed once. The chain has TRBV14 and TRBJ2-3, with 10 nucleotides matching TRBD1. The CDR3 extends over 17 amino acids. Germline V lookup: CDR1 SGHDN, CDR2 FVKESK. V gave up 5 bases and J gave up 2 bases; unmatched junction bases: 10. The CDR3 region has the DNA TGTGCCAGCAGCGTCGACACGGGACAGGGGATCACAGATACGCAGTATTTT. It is translated as CASSVDTGQGITDTQYF.

The chain is built from TRBV14 and TRBJ2-7; D unclear. The V and J ends lost 3 bases and 2 bases respectively, with 8 bases between them. Germline V CDR1 and CDR2: SGHDN, FVKESK. The CDR3 runs 13 residues. The CDR3 sequence is CASSHPLTYEQYF. The CDR3 nucleotides read TGTGCCAGCAGCCATCCCCTTACCTACGAGCAGTACTTC.

This chain joins TRBV7-2 and TRBJ1-2, with a tentative D call TRBD1 (5 bases). Germline V gene data show CDR1 as SGHTA and CDR2 as FQGNSA. Between the trimmed V and J ends, which lost 8 bases and 0 bases, there was a span of 13 bases. This CDR3 spans 14 amino acids. CDR3 nucleotides: TGTGCCAGCGGGGCTCAAGTGGCTAACTATGGCTACACCTTC. Translation gives CASGAQVANYGYTF.

This clonotype was picked up one time. This sequence joins TRBV15 and TRBJ2-7; TRBD2 agrees at 7 bases. Germline V gene sequence: CDR1 LNHNV, CDR2 YYDKDF (reference sequence). The CDR3 is made up of 16 amino acids. V shed 0 bases, J shed 3 bases, and the junction held 8 bases outside the gene matches. Here the CDR3 reads CATSREEGLTFYEQYF. The CDR3 DNA is TGTGCCACCAGCAGAGAGGAGGGACTAACCTTCTACGAGCAGTACTTC.

The chain's CDR3 is CASSIQGPSSYNEQFF. CDR3 sequence (DNA): TGCGCCAGCAGCATACAGGGTCCAAGCTCCTACAATGAGCAGTTCTTC. The chain uses TRBV5-1 and TRBJ2-1; a weak D match, TRBD1 (6 bases). The V gene lost 4 bases and the J gene lost 0 bases, with 14 bases spanning the gap. The germline CDR1 and CDR2 sequences are SGHRS and YFSETQ. The CDR3 has 16 amino acids.

The V call is TRBV29-1, the J call TRBJ2-1; 9 nucleotides match TRBD2. The CDR3 loop spans 16 amino acids. Trimming at V came to 4 bases and at J to 2 bases, leaving 9 bases not matched to a gene. Germline values: CDR1 SQVTM, CDR2 ANQGSEA. The CDR3 DNA sequence: TGCAGCGTTGTTCCATTTCTAGCGGGAACCTACAATGAGCAGTTCTTC. This codes for CSVVPFLAGTYNEQFF.

As regards this clonotype: One end of the junction fails to match germline, which may point to a read error. The chain has TRBV4-3 and TRBJ1-2; TRBD1 is a possible D gene (6 bases). The length of the CDR3 is 15 residues. CDR1 and CDR2 (germline): LGHNA, YSLEER. CDR3 residues: CASSQDRAQGHGCTF. In nucleotides, the CDR3 is TGCGCCAGCAGCCAAGATCGGGCACAGGGCCATGGCTGCACCTTC.

A few counts support this clonotype. No DNA is shown, since the ends of the CDR3 on it are uncertain; the CDR3 is the one TCRdb lists. The V gene is TRBV28, the J gene TRBJ2-1; the table's D call, TRBD1, has no DNA check behind it. CDR1 and CDR2 (germline): MDHEN, SYDVKM. The CDR3 length is 17 residues, termini included. CDR3 sequence reads: CASSPSGRGQPYNEQFF.

V usage is TRBV12-3 or TRBV12-4 and J usage is TRBJ2-5; 8 nucleotides align to TRBD2. CDR3 length equals 15 residues. The V segment lost 2 bases and the J segment 3 bases; nucleotides outside the gene matches: 5. The CDR3, as DNA: TGTGCCAGCAGTTTAAGGAGCGGGGGAAAAGAGACCCAGTACTTC. This translates into CASSLRSGGKETQYF.

The chain employs TRBV5-1 and TRBJ2-5, with 11 bases lining up with TRBD2. Trimming cost V 4 bases and J 5 bases; bases outside gene matches: 7. CDR3 length equals 15 residues. From germline, CDR1 is SGHRS and CDR2 YFSETQ. The DNA for the CDR3 is TGCGCCAGCAGCCGGCTCGGGACTAGCGGCGAGACCCAGTACTTC. This codes for CASSRLGTSGETQYF. The full variable domain, its missing parts supplied by reference TRBV5-1 and TRBJ2-5, is KAGVTQTPRYLIKTRGQQVTLSCSPISGHRSVSWYQQTPGQGLQFLFEYFSETQRNKGNFPGRFSGRQFSNSRSEMNVSTLELGDSALYLCASSRLGTSGETQYFGPGTRLLVL.

This sequence joins TRBV20-1 and TRBJ2-1; the D call may be TRBD1 or TRBD2 (5 bases each). V was clipped by 2 bases and J by 10 bases, with 18 bases between them. Germline V gene lookup returns CDR1 DFQATT and CDR2 SNEGSKA (reference sequence). The CDR3 runs 14 residues. The CDR3 DNA sequence: TGCAGTGCTAGACCCCGGGACCGGCCCCAAGAGCAGTTCTTC. This codes for CSARPRDRPQEQFF.

CDR3 loop: CASSQDVEGFYGYTF. The CDR3 DNA reads TGTGCCAGCAGCCAAGATGTTGAGGGTTTCTATGGCTACACCTTC. The chain uses TRBV4-2 and TRBJ1-2; no clear D. This CDR3 is 15 amino acids long. The germline gives CDR1 LGHNA, CDR2 YNFKEQ. The V gene lost 0 bases and the J gene lost 4 bases, with 12 bases spanning the gap.

Turning to this clonotype: The junction differs from germline at one of its ends, possibly a read error. The J gene is TRBJ2-1, the V gene TRBV30, with D perhaps being TRBD1 or TRBD2 (5 bases each). Germline V gene lookup returns CDR1 GTSNPN and CDR2 SVGIG (reference sequence). The CDR3 contains 15 residues. The CDR3, as DNA: TGTGCCTGGAGTGCTCTAGTGGGGACCTATAATGAGCAGTTCTTC. This codes for CAWSALVGTYNEQFF.

The V gene is TRBV4-3, the J gene TRBJ1-2, with D perhaps TRBD1 (6 bases). The germline V gene encodes CDR1 LGHNA and CDR2 YSLEER. The V gene lost 1 base and the J gene lost 3 bases, with 15 bases spanning the gap. The CDR3 spans 16 residues. Here the CDR3 DNA reads TGCGCCAGCAGCCAAGGGGGGGCAGGATTTTACTATGGCTACACCTTC. Amino acid sequence: CASSQGGAGFYYGYTF.